This passage covers 10 T cell receptor beta chains from one sample sequenced in a study of patients and donors after allogeneic stem cell transplantation. A single record per CDR3 protein comes from TCRdb applying MiXCR to the RT-PCR reads. The data hold 45,000 to 65,000 distinct CDR3 sequences, with roughly 15% observed a single time. Input material: blood, either unsorted or a sorted T cell fraction (not recorded which). Receptors were obtained from a human donor who was either an allogeneic HSCT recipient or a stem cell or donor lymphocyte infusion donor (not recorded which). It is not recorded whose cells these are; they may come from a transplant donor.

This clonotype was found a few times. V gene TRBV27 combines with J gene TRBJ2-7; TRBD1 aligns across 9 bases. With V trimmed by 2 bases and J by 3 bases, 2 bases remained unmatched. Per germline, CDR1 MNHEY and CDR2 SMNVEV (reference sequence). The CDR3 runs 14 residues. DNA of the CDR3: TGTGCCAGCAGTTTAAGGGGACAGGGCTACGAGCAGTACTTC. Its protein is CASSLRGQGYEQYF.

The genes are TRBV7-8 and TRBJ2-6, with 12 nucleotides matching TRBD2. Germline V gene sequence: CDR1 SGHVS, CDR2 FQNEAQ. The CDR3 runs 19 residues. The V segment lost 2 bases and the J segment 1 base; nucleotides outside the gene matches: 6. The CDR3 sequence is CASSLQPTSGGSGANVLTF. DNA of the CDR3: TGTGCCAGCAGCTTACAACCGACTAGCGGGGGATCTGGGGCCAACGTCCTGACTTTC.

This clonotype was counted between two and nine times. The CDR3 protein is CASSFGRLGGDTQYF. The CDR3 nucleotides read TGTGCCAGCAGTTTCGGGCGTCTAGGAGGAGATACGCAGTATTTT. The genes are TRBV2 and TRBJ2-3; D perhaps matches TRBD2 (5 bases). Trimming took off 5 bases at V and 5 bases at J, with 17 bases between the two ends. CDR3 length equals 15 residues. Germline assignment: CDR1 SNHLY and CDR2 FYNNEI.

The table lists this clonotype with a few counts. The rearrangement links TRBV20-1 to TRBJ2-1; TRBD1 matches at 10 bases. The CDR3 has 18 residues. Germline V gives CDR1 DFQATT, CDR2 SNEGSKA (reference sequence). With V trimmed by 3 bases and J by 3 bases, 14 bases remained unmatched. The DNA for the CDR3 is TGCAGTGCTAGGCCTCTCTCGGACCGGACAGGGGGCTACAATGAGCAGTTCTTC. The encoded protein is CSARPLSDRTGGYNEQFF.

The DNA of the CDR3 is TGCAGTGCTAGAAACCAGGGCAGGTTCTCACCCCTCCACTTT. This encodes CSARNQGRFSPLHF. The chain uses TRBV20-1 and TRBJ1-6, with D perhaps TRBD1 (5 bases). The V gene lost 2 bases and the J gene lost 10 bases, with 15 bases spanning the gap. This CDR3 comprises 14 residues. Germline V lookup: CDR1 DFQATT, CDR2 SNEGSKA (reference sequence).

In its sample, this clonotype was seen a few times. V and J are TRBV6-5 and TRBJ1-4; D gene uncertain. Germline loops: CDR1 MNHEY, CDR2 SVGAGI. The CDR3 spans 15 residues. Trimming left V 2 bases short and J 3 bases short, with 10 bases between. The CDR3 is CASSYRSGSNEKLFF. The CDR3 DNA reads as TGTGCCAGCAGTTACCGGTCGGGTTCTAATGAAAAACTGTTTTTT.

In its sample, this clonotype was seen many times. The gene calls are TRBV20-1 and TRBJ2-1, with 9 nucleotides matching TRBD2. The CDR3 runs 15 residues. CDR1 and CDR2 from the germline V gene are DFQATT and SNEGSKA (reference sequence). The J segment lost 7 bases and the V segment lost 5 bases, leaving 12 bases of the junction unmatched. CDR3 sequence reads: CSALAGVVYRNEQFF. The CDR3 DNA follows: TGCAGTGCTTTAGCGGGAGTTGTTTATAGGAATGAGCAGTTCTTC.

This clonotype was counted many times. In nucleotides, the CDR3 is TGTGCCAGCAGTACTAGCGGGAGCTACGAGCAGTACTTC. Amino acid sequence: CASSTSGSYEQYF. The chain combines TRBV7-9 with TRBJ2-7; the match to TRBD2 covers 11 bases. The CDR3 runs to 13 residues. Trimming took 6 bases from V and 3 from J; bases not matched to a gene: 1. Germline V gene lookup returns CDR1 SEHNR and CDR2 FQNEAQ (reference sequence). Complete variable domain (other parts from reference TRBV7-9 and TRBJ2-7): DTGVSQNPRHKITKRGQNVTFRCDPISEHNRLYWYRQTLGQGPEFLTYFQNEAQLEKSRLLSDRFSAERPKGSFSTLEIQRTEQGDSAMYLCASSTSGSYEQYFGPGTRLTVT.

This clonotype occurred a few times. The V call is TRBV27, the J call TRBJ1-1; D ambiguous. This CDR3 has 14 residues. The germline V gene encodes CDR1 MNHEY and CDR2 SMNVEV (reference sequence). Trimming stripped 0 bases from V and 1 base from J, with 6 bases between. CDR3 loop: CASSLSWGNTEAFF. Written as DNA, the CDR3 is TGTGCCAGCAGTTTATCGTGGGGGAACACTGAAGCTTTCTTT.

The chain links TRBV20-1 to TRBJ2-7, with D hard to call. V was trimmed by 3 bases and J by 2 bases, leaving 14 bases between them. The CDR3 has 14 amino acids. Germline lookup yields CDR1 DFQATT and CDR2 SNEGSKA (reference sequence). The chain's CDR3 is CSARAQAQTYEQYF. The CDR3 DNA follows: TGCAGTGCTAGGGCGCAGGCGCAGACCTACGAGCAGTACTTC.